This passage covers 11 T cell receptor beta chains from one sample sequenced in a study of blood T cell repertoires in COVID-19. The repertoire was sequenced with immunoSEQ multiplex PCR; TCRdb's copy has only in-frame clones and lacks some. The sample consists of 360,000 or so clones, about 92% of them appearing once. Sequencing used peripheral blood. All receptors derive from an older woman with COVID-19, enrolled during active disease.

This chain connects TRBV27 to TRBJ1-2; 10 nucleotides match TRBD1. Germline V CDR1 and CDR2: MNHEY, SMNVEV (reference sequence). This CDR3 region has 14 residues. Trimming took 6 bases from V and 3 from J; bases not matched to a gene: 4. CDR3 coding DNA: TGTGCCAGCAGGAGACAGGGGGCTCACTATGGCTACACCTTC. It codes for CASRRQGAHYGYTF.

This clone was seen more than once but under ten times. Written as DNA, the CDR3 is TGTGCCACCAGCATACGGGTCGAGAAAGGCTACACCTTC. Its translation is CATSIRVEKGYTF. J is TRBJ1-2 and V is TRBV15; D is unresolved. Trimming took 4 bases from V and 8 from J, leaving 14 bases between them. Per germline, CDR1 LNHNV and CDR2 YYDKDF (reference sequence). CDR3 length: 13 amino acids. Complete variable domain (other parts from reference TRBV15 and TRBJ1-2): DAMVIQNPRYQVTQFGKPVTLSCSQTLNHNVMYWYQQKSSQAPKLLFHYYDKDFNNEADTPDNFQSRRPNTSFCFLDIRSPGLGDTAMYLCATSIRVEKGYTFGSGTRLTVV.

The rearrangement uses TRBV6-5 and TRBJ2-7, with 12 bases aligning to TRBD2. The CDR3 has 15 amino acids. The junction had 3 bases not matched to a gene; V was cut back by 6 bases and J by 0 bases. Germline V gene data show CDR1 as MNHEY and CDR2 as SVGAGI. The CDR3 reads CASRLTSGGSYEQYF. CDR3 DNA: TGTGCCAGCAGGTTGACTAGCGGGGGCTCCTACGAGCAGTACTTC.

The gene calls are TRBV6-6 and TRBJ1-2, with 10 bases matching TRBD1. The CDR3 runs 14 residues. V lost 5 bases and J lost 8; bases outside the gene matches: 8. The germline V gene has CDR1 MNHNY and CDR2 SVGAGI (reference sequence). The chain's CDR3 is CASSGGTGEVGYTF. The CDR3 DNA reads as TGTGCCAGCAGTGGGGGGACAGGGGAGGTCGGCTACACCTTC.

V gene TRBV28 combines with J gene TRBJ2-5, with D possibly TRBD1 on 6 matching bases. The CDR3 has 15 residues. Trimming took off 5 bases at V and 5 bases at J, with 18 bases between the two ends. The V gene's germline CDR1 is MDHEN and CDR2 SYDVKM. Here the CDR3 reads CASSLMGAWGETQYF. The CDR3 nucleotides read TGTGCCAGCAGTCTAATGGGGGCATGGGGCGAGACCCAGTACTTC.

The chain joins TRBV29-1 to TRBJ1-2, with D possibly matching TRBD1 (6 bases). The germline V gene encodes CDR1 SQVTM and CDR2 ANQGSEA. V was cut by 7 bases and J by 4 bases, with 16 bases left in between. The CDR3 runs to 13 residues. The DNA for the CDR3 is TGCAGCGCTACTCAGGGGTCCTTCTATGGCTACACCTTC. Protein: CSATQGSFYGYTF.

This chain uses TRBV3-1 (or the pseudogene TRBV3-2) with TRBJ1-4; 8 bases are shared with TRBD1. The CDR3 covers 21 residues. Germline assignment: CDR1 LGHDT and CDR2 YNNKEL (reference sequence). J was trimmed by 8 bases and V by 0 bases; bases with no gene match: 23. CDR3: CASSQESGRIRGRDWEEKLFF. The CDR3 DNA reads as TGTGCCAGCAGCCAAGAATCCGGTAGGATCAGGGGGCGCGACTGGGAGGAAAAACTGTTTTTT.

The chain is built from TRBV2 and TRBJ1-2, with 7 bases aligning to TRBD1. The CDR3 runs 16 residues. Germline assignment: CDR1 SNHLY and CDR2 FYNNEI. CDR3 amino acids: CAMTGTTTVANYGYTF. CDR3 nucleotide sequence: TGTGCGATGACAGGGACAACTACCGTAGCTAACTATGGCTACACCTTC.

The chain uses TRBV27 and TRBJ1-2; 9 positions agree with TRBD1. Trimming cost V 8 bases and J 11 bases; bases outside gene matches: 9. This CDR3 contains 12 residues. Germline V gene lookup returns CDR1 MNHEY and CDR2 SMNVEV (reference sequence). The CDR3 DNA is TGTGCCAGCGGGACCGGGACAGGGAGTTACACCTTC. Translated, it gives CASGTGTGSYTF.

The chain carries TRBV6-4 and TRBJ2-1; 9 bases match TRBD1. Germline trimming cut 7 bases from V and 4 bases from J; bases unmatched to any gene: 23. This CDR3 region has 20 residues. In germline, CDR1 is MRHNA, CDR2 SNTAGT. Here the CDR3 reads CASNAIPGTGYPSVYNEQFF. In DNA, the CDR3 is TGTGCCAGCAACGCCATTCCCGGGACAGGGTATCCGAGCGTATACAATGAGCAGTTCTTC.

The chain has TRBV6-5 and TRBJ1-2; perhaps TRBD1 as D (5 bases). The V gene's germline CDR1 is MNHEY and CDR2 SVGAGI. The CDR3 consists of 14 residues. The V end lost 11 bases, the J end lost 8 bases, and 24 bases lay between the germline ends. The CDR3 loop reads CACNTRGELWGYTF. As DNA, the CDR3 is TGTGCCTGCAACACCCGGGGGGAATTGTGGGGCTACACCTTC.